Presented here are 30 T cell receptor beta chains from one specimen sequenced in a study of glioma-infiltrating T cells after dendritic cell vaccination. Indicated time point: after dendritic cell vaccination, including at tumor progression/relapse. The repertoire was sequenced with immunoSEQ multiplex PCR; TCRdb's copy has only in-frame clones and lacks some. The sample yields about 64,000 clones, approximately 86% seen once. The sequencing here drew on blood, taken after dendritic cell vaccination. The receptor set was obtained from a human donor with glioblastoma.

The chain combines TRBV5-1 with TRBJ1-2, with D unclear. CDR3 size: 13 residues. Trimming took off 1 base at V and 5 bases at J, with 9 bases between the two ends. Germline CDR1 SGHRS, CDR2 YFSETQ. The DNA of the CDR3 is TGCGCCAGCAGCTTGCAACGAGCTTATGGCTACACCTTC. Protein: CASSLQRAYGYTF.

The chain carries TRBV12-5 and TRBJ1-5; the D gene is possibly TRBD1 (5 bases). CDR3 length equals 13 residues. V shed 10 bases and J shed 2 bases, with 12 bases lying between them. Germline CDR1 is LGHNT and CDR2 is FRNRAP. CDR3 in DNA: TGTGCTACGGTTAGGGGTGGCAATCAGCCCCAGCATTTT. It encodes CATVRGGNQPQHF.

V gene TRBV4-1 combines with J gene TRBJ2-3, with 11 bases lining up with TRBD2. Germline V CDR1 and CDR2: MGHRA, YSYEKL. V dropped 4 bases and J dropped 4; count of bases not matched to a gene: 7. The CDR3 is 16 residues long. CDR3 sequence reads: CASSLTSGGPPDTQYF. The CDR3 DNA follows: TGCGCCAGCAGCCTTACTAGCGGGGGACCCCCAGATACGCAGTATTTT.

CDR3 in DNA: TGTGCCTGGAGTAGTGGCGCTAGATCCACAGATACGCAGTATTTT. Translating gives CAWSSGARSTDTQYF. J is TRBJ2-3 and V is TRBV30; D unresolved. V gave up 2 bases and J gave up 2 bases, with 14 bases separating them. The CDR3 length is 15 residues. Germline-derived CDR1 and CDR2 are GTSNPN and SVGIG (reference sequence). Filled out from reference TRBV30 and TRBJ2-3, the complete variable domain reads SQTIHQWPATLVQPVGSPLSLECTVEGTSNPNLYWYRQAAGRGLQLLFYSVGIGQISSEVPQNLSASRPQDRQFILSSKKLLLSDSGFYLCAWSSGARSTDTQYFGPGTRLTVL.

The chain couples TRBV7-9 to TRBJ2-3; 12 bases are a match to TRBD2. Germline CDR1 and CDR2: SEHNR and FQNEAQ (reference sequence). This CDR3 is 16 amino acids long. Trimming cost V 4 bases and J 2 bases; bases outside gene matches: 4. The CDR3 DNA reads TGTGCCAGCAGCTCAGGACTAGCGGGGTTCACAGATACGCAGTATTTT. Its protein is CASSSGLAGFTDTQYF.

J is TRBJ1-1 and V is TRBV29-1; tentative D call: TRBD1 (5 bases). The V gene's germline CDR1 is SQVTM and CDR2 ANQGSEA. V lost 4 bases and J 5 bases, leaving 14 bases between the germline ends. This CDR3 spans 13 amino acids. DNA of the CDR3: TGCAGCGTTGCGGGGGACCCGAGGACTGAAGCTTTCTTT. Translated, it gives CSVAGDPRTEAFF.

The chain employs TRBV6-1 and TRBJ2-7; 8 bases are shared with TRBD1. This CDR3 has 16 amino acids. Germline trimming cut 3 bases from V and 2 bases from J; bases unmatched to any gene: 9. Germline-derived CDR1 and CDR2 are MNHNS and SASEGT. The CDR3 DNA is TGTGCCAGCAGTGAGAGGGCCGGGACAGGACCCTACGAGCAGTACTTC. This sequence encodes CASSERAGTGPYEQYF.

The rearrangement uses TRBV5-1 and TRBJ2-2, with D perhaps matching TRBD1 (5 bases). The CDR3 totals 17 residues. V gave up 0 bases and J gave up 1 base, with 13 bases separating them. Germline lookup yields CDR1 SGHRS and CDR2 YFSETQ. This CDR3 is CASSLGQPLGNTGELFF. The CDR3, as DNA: TGCGCCAGCAGCTTGGGACAGCCCCTTGGGAACACCGGGGAGCTGTTTTTT. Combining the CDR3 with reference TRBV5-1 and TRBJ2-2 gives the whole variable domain KAGVTQTPRYLIKTRGQQVTLSCSPISGHRSVSWYQQTPGQGLQFLFEYFSETQRNKGNFPGRFSGRQFSNSRSEMNVSTLELGDSALYLCASSLGQPLGNTGELFFGEGSRLTVL.

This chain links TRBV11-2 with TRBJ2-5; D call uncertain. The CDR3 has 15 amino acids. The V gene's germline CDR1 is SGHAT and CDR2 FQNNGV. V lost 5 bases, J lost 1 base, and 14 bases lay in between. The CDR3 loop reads CASSEARVPQETQYF. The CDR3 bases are TGTGCCAGCAGCGAGGCCCGGGTCCCCCAAGAGACCCAGTACTTC. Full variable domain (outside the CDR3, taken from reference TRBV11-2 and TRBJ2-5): EAGVAQSPRYKIIEKRQSVAFWCNPISGHATLYWYQQILGQGPKLLIQFQNNGVVDDSQLPKDRFSAERLKGVDSTLKIQPAKLEDSAVYLCASSEARVPQETQYFGPGTRLLVL.

Written as DNA, the CDR3 is TGTGCCAGCAGTAAAGCCGGGACAGGGGGCCTGTATGGCTACACCTTC. This codes for CASSKAGTGGLYGYTF. The rearrangement uses TRBV27 and TRBJ1-2, with 12 bases identical to TRBD1. Looked up from germline, CDR1 is MNHEY and CDR2 is SMNVEV (reference sequence). Germline trimming cut 5 bases from V and 5 bases from J; bases unmatched to any gene: 9. The CDR3 runs 16 residues.

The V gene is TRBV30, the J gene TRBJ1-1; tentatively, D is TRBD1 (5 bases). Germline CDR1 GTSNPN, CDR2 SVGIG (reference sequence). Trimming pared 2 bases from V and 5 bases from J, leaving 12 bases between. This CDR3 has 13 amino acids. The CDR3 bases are TGTGCCTGGAGTAGGCAGGGTCAAACTGAAGCTTTCTTT. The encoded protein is CAWSRQGQTEAFF.

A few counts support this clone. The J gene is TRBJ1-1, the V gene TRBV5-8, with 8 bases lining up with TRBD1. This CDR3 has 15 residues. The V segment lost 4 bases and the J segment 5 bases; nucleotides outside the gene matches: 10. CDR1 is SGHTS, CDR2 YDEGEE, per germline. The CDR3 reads CASSIETRGLTEAFF. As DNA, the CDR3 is TGTGCCAGCAGCATTGAGACCAGGGGGCTTACTGAAGCTTTCTTT.

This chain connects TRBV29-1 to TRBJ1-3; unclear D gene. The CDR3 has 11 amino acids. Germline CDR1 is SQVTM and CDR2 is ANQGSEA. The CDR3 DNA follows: TGCAGTTCCCGGAGTGGAAACACCATATATTTT. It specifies CSSRSGNTIYF.

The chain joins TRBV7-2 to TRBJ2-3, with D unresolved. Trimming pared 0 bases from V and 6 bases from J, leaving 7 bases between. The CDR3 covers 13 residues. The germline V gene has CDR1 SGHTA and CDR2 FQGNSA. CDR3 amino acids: CASSLAVGDTQYF. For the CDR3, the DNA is TGTGCCAGCAGCTTAGCGGTCGGGGATACGCAGTATTTT.

The DNA for the CDR3 is TGTGCCAGCAGCTTAGGGGGCCAGATGAACACTGAAGCTTTCTTT. Amino acid sequence: CASSLGGQMNTEAFF. The rearrangement links TRBV11-3 to TRBJ1-1; D might be TRBD1 (5 bases). This CDR3 is built from 15 residues. CDR1 is SGHNT and CDR2 is YENEEA in the germline V gene. V was clipped by 1 base and J by 0 bases, with 9 bases between them. The complete variable domain, with remaining parts taken from reference TRBV11-3 and TRBJ1-1, reads EAGVVQSPRYKIIEKKQPVAFWCNPISGHNTLYWYLQNLGQGPELLIRYENEEAVDDSQLPKDRFSAERLKGVDSTLKIQPAELGDSAVYLCASSLGGQMNTEAFFGQGTRLTVV.

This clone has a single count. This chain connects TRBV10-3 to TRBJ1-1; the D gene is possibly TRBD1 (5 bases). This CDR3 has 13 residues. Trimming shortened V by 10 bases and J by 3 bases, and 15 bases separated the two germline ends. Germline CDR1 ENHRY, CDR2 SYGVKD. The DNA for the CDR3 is TGTGCCACCGGGACGCGGAGGGACACTGAAGCTTTCTTT. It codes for CATGTRRDTEAFF.

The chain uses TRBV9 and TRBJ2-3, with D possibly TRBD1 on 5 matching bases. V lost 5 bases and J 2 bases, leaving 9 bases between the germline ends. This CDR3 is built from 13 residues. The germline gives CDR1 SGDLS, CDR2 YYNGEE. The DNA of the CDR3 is TGTGCCAGCAGAGGGGTCCTCACAGATACGCAGTATTTT. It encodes CASRGVLTDTQYF.

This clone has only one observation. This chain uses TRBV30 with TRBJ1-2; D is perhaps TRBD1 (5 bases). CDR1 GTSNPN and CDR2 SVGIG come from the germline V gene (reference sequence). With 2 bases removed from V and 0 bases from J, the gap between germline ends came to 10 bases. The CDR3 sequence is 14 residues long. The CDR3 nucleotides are TGTGCCTGGAGTAGGGGACTAACTAACTATGGCTACACCTTC. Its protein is CAWSRGLTNYGYTF.

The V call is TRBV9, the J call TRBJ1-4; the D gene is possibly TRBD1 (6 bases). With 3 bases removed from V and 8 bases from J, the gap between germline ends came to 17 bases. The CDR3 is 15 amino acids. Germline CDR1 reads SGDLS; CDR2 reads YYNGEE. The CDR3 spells CASSAALGGDEKLFF. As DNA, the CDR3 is TGTGCCAGCAGCGCAGCTCTTGGGGGCGACGAAAAACTGTTTTTT.

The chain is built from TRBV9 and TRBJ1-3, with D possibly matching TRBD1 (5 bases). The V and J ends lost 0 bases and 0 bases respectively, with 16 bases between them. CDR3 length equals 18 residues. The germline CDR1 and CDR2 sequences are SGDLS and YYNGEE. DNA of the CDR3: TGTGCCAGCAGCGTAGTTCCGCCTGACAGTCCCTCTGGAAACACCATATATTTT. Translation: CASSVVPPDSPSGNTIYF.

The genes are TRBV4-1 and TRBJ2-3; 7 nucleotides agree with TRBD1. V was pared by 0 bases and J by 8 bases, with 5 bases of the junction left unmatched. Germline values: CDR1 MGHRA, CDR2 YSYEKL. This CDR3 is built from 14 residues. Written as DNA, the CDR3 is TGCGCCAGCAGCCAAGAGACAGGGAAAGGTACGCAGTATTTT. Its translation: CASSQETGKGTQYF.

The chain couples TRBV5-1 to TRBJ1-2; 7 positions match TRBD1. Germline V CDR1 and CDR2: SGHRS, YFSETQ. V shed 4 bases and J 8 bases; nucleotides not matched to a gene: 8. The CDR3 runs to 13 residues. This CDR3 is CASSITGDGGYTF. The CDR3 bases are TGCGCCAGCAGCATCACAGGGGACGGCGGCTACACCTTC.

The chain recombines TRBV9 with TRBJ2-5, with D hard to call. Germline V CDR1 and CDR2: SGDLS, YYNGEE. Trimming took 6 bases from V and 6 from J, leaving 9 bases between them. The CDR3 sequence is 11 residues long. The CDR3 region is CASTRFQTQYF. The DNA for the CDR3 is TGTGCCAGCACTCGGTTCCAGACCCAGTACTTC. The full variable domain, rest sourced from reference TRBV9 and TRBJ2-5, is DSGVTQTPKHLITATGQRVTLRCSPRSGDLSVYWYQQSLDQGLQFLIQYYNGEERAKGNILERFSAQQFPDLHSELNLSSLELGDSALYFCASTRFQTQYFGPGTRLLVL.

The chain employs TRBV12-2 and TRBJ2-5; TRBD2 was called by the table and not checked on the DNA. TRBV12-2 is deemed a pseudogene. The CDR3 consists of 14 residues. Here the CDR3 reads CASRLARVKETQYF. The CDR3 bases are TGTGCAAGTCGCTTAGCGCGGGTAAAAGAGACCCAGTACTTC.

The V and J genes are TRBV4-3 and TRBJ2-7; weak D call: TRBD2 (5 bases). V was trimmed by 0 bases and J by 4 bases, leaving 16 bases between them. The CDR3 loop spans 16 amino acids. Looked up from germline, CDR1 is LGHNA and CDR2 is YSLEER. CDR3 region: CASSQDPEPGIYEQYF. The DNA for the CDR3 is TGCGCCAGCAGCCAAGATCCGGAGCCGGGGATATACGAGCAGTACTTC.

CDR3: CASSNQGGYGYTF. CDR3 DNA sequence: TGTGCCAGTAGTAACCAGGGAGGATATGGCTACACCTTC. V and J are TRBV19 and TRBJ1-2; possibly TRBD1 for D (5 bases). The germline V and J ends were trimmed by 4 bases and 5 bases, with 11 bases remaining between them. The CDR3 has 13 amino acids. The germline CDR1 and CDR2 sequences are LNHDA and SQIVND (reference sequence).

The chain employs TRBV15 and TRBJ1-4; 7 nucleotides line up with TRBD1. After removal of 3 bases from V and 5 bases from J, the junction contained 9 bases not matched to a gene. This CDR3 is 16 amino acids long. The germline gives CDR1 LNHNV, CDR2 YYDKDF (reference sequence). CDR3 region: CATSSDDREPNEKLFF. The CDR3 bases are TGTGCCACCAGCAGCGACGACAGGGAACCAAATGAAAAACTGTTTTTT.

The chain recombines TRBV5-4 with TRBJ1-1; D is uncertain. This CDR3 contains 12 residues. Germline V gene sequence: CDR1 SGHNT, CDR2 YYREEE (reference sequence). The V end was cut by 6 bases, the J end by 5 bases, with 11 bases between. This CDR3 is CASTQSGTEAFF. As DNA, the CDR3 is TGTGCCAGCACTCAGTCGGGGACTGAAGCTTTCTTT.

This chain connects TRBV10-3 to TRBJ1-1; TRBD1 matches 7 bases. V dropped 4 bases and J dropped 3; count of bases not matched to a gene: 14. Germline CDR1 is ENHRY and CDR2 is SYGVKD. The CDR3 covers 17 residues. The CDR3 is CAISGRRGETGDTEAFF. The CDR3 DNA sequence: TGTGCCATCAGTGGCCGGAGGGGGGAAACAGGGGACACTGAAGCTTTCTTT.

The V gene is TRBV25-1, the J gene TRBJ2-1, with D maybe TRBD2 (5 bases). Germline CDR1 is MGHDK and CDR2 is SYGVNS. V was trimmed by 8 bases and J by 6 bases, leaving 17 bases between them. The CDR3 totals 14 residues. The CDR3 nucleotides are TGTGCCAGCCGAGCGTCCAGGAGCGGCAATGAGCAGTTCTTC. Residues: CASRASRSGNEQFF.